This is a list of T cell receptor beta chains from one sample in a study of blood T cell repertoires in COVID-19. Sequencing was performed with immunoSEQ multiplex PCR; in TCRdb, only in-frame clones are kept and a portion is missing. This table holds about 470,000 clones, about 85% found once. The sequenced sample was PBMCs or T cells enriched from blood (not recorded which). The receptors originated from a woman aged 18-29 years who had recovered from COVID-19. CDR3s include the opening cysteine and the closing phenylalanine or tryptophan. The D gene is left open where the match is weak. Expanded clones are given a class, and other clones once, few, many or no size at all.

cdr3_aa: CASTPTRGGNEQYF
cdr3_nt: TGTGCCAGTACGCCGACTAGGGGGGGAAACGAGCAGTACTTC
d_call: .
j_call: TRBJ2-7
clone_size: .
v_call: TRBV19

cdr3_aa: CAISQLAGARDEQFF
cdr3_nt: TGTGCCATCAGTCAACTAGCGGGGGCGAGGGATGAGCAGTTCTTC
d_call: TRBD2
j_call: TRBJ2-1
clone_size: .
v_call: TRBV10-3

cdr3_aa: CASRSPAGASPDTQYF
cdr3_nt: TGTGCCAGCAGATCCCCTGCGGGGGCCTCCCCAGATACGCAGTATTTT
d_call: .
j_call: TRBJ2-3
clone_size: .
v_call: TRBV28

cdr3_aa: CASSDPGGYSPLHF
cdr3_nt: TGTGCCAGCAGTGACCCCGGAGGGTATTCACCCCTCCACTTT
d_call: .
j_call: TRBJ1-6
clone_size: .
v_call: TRBV2

cdr3_aa: CASSLALVSRGSMDTQYF
cdr3_nt: TGCGCCAGCAGCTTGGCCTTGGTCTCGCGGGGTTCTATGGATACGCAGTATTTT
d_call: .
j_call: TRBJ2-3
clone_size: once
v_call: TRBV5-1

cdr3_aa: CASSIGYQGLNTEAFF
cdr3_nt: TGTGCCAGTAGTATAGGATACCAGGGTCTGAACACTGAAGCTTTCTTT
d_call: .
j_call: TRBJ1-1
clone_size: once
v_call: TRBV19

cdr3_aa: CASSFGGGSYEQYF
cdr3_nt: TGCGCCAGCAGCTTTGGGGGCGGTTCCTACGAGCAGTACTTC
d_call: .
j_call: TRBJ2-7
clone_size: .
v_call: TRBV5-1

cdr3_aa: CAISSERGSNSPLHF
cdr3_nt: TGTGCCATCTCCAGTGAAAGGGGCTCGAATTCACCCCTCCACTTT
d_call: .
j_call: TRBJ1-6
clone_size: once
v_call: TRBV10-3

cdr3_aa: CASSLFGGGSGNTIYF
cdr3_nt: TGCGCCAGCAGCTTGTTCGGGGGTGGGTCTGGAAACACCATATATTTT
d_call: .
j_call: TRBJ1-3
clone_size: .
v_call: TRBV5-1

cdr3_aa: CASSPKSTNEKLFF
cdr3_nt: TGCGCCAGCAGTCCGAAGAGCACTAATGAAAAACTGTTTTTT
d_call: .
j_call: TRBJ1-4
clone_size: .
v_call: TRBV10-2